This record covers a single T cell receptor beta chain. Depths of 1 in 200,000 to 1 in 1 million T cells were the sequencing target. Using immunoSEQ multiplex PCR, the repertoire was profiled, and TCRdb retains in-frame clones only, with some absent. The sample consists of about 140,000 clones, around 93% of them appearing once. The data stem from a study of cytotoxic CD8 clonotypes in ibrutinib-treated CLL. This sequence originates from a human donor with chronic lymphocytic leukemia. The sample was PBMCs, taken after 12 months of ibrutinib treatment.

The CDR3 sequence: CASSTTGQGKAEAFF. CDR3 in DNA: TGTGCCAGCAGTACCACCGGACAGGGTAAGGCTGAAGCTTTCTTT. This sequence joins TRBV28 and TRBJ1-1; 8 bases align to TRBD1. V shed 5 bases and J 6 bases; nucleotides not matched to a gene: 11. Germline lookup yields CDR1 MDHEN and CDR2 SYDVKM. The CDR3 has 15 amino acids.